The text below deals with one T cell receptor beta chain. Germline values: CDR1 LNHNV, CDR2 YYDKDF (reference sequence). This CDR3 spans 16 amino acids. The V and J ends lost 3 bases and 2 bases respectively, with 17 bases between them. This entry belongs to a study of CD8 T cells in Susac syndrome. cDNA came from around 0.5 to 1 ug RNA primed by random hexamers. An immunoSEQ multiplex PCR amplified TCR beta CDR3 over 54 Vbeta and 13 Jbeta. TCRdb redid the calling of the immunoSEQ multiplex PCR reads with MiXCR, one entry per CDR3 protein. Of some 250,000 distinct CDR3 sequences listed, 90% to 96% are singletons.

The sequenced material came from CD4+ T cells from PBMCs. The clonotype was recovered from a human donor with Susac syndrome. This chain links TRBV15 with TRBJ2-7; weak D call: TRBD2 (6 bases). The CDR3 reads CATSSPGLPLTYEQYF. As DNA, the CDR3 is TGTGCCACCAGCAGCCCGGGACTGCCCTTAACCTACGAGCAGTACTTC. Together with reference TRBV15 and TRBJ2-7, the CDR3 gives the full variable domain: DAMVIQNPRYQVTQFGKPVTLSCSQTLNHNVMYWYQQKSSQAPKLLFHYYDKDFNNEADTPDNFQSRRPNTSFCFLDIRSPGLGDTAMYLCATSSPGLPLTYEQYFGPGTRLTVT.